Below are 10 T cell receptor beta chains sequenced from a single sample in a study of T cell responses to AZD1222 COVID-19 vaccine (dated by TCRdb to about 2021). Libraries were constructed by the immunoSEQ multiplex PCR assay. Imported from immuneACCESS, the table was reduced by TCRdb to in-frame sequences with V and J called. These copies leave out some clones; in studies compared against another copy, an unresolved V gene accounts for under half, and the cause of the remainder is not known. The table for this sample lists approximately 130,000 clones; roughly 90% of them were counted only once. Approximately 1.6% of the sample is in the top ten clones. This sample's time point label indicates: baseline before first vaccination. This sample comprised peripheral blood, obtained on day 0 of AZD1222 vaccination. Receptor source: an adult in good health.

The rearrangement uses TRBV4-3 and TRBJ2-1; D is unclear. Germline CDR1 reads LGHNA; CDR2 reads YSLEER. This CDR3 is built from 13 residues. V was pared by 0 bases and J by 12 bases, with 12 bases between. The CDR3 protein is CASSQDLSGWQFF. The DNA of the CDR3 is TGCGCCAGCAGCCAAGATCTCTCTGGCTGGCAGTTCTTC.

The gene calls are TRBV2 and TRBJ2-7; TRBD2 is a possible D gene (7 bases). Between the trimmed V and J ends, which lost 11 bases and 3 bases, there was a span of 17 bases. The CDR3 runs to 13 residues. Per germline, CDR1 SNHLY and CDR2 FYNNEI. The CDR3 nucleotides are TGTGCCTTCCGAAGGGGGGGAGTCTACGAGCAGTACTTC. It translates to CAFRRGGVYEQYF.

The genes are TRBV4-2 and TRBJ1-1; D is unclear. The CDR3 length is 15 residues. Germline V CDR1 and CDR2: LGHNA, YNFKEQ. V dropped 0 bases and J dropped 0 bases, with 8 bases sitting between them. The DNA of the CDR3 is TGTGCCAGCAGCCAAGACACTTCCATGAACACTGAAGCTTTCTTT. Translating it yields CASSQDTSMNTEAFF.

V usage is TRBV7-9 and J usage is TRBJ2-7; D remains unclear. This CDR3 spans 13 amino acids. V was clipped by 7 bases and J by 2 bases, with 12 bases between them. From germline, CDR1 is SEHNR and CDR2 FQNEAQ (reference sequence). The CDR3 is CASTPGSPYEQYF. CDR3 DNA: TGTGCCAGCACCCCGGGCAGCCCCTACGAGCAGTACTTC.

This chain links TRBV23-1 with TRBJ1-1; D gene uncertain. TRBV23-1 is given ORF status, its function remaining uncertain. The CDR3 spans 10 residues. V shed 8 bases and J shed 3 bases, with 4 bases lying between them. In DNA, the CDR3 is TGCGCCAGCGTCTACACTGAAGCTTTCTTT. Its protein is CASVYTEAFF.

This sequence joins TRBV3-1 (or the pseudogene TRBV3-2) and TRBJ2-3; possibly TRBD1 or TRBD2 for D (5 bases each). From germline, CDR1 is LGHDT and CDR2 YNNKEL (reference sequence). CDR3 size: 15 residues. V shed 1 base and J shed 2 bases, with 10 bases lying between them. The DNA of the CDR3 is TGTGCCAGCAGCCAAGCGAGGGGAGTCACAGATACGCAGTATTTT. It encodes CASSQARGVTDTQYF.

The chain combines TRBV30 with TRBJ1-2; possibly TRBD1 for D (6 bases). The CDR3 has 12 residues. V shed 0 bases and J shed 7 bases, with 9 bases lying between them. Germline V gene lookup returns CDR1 GTSNPN and CDR2 SVGIG (reference sequence). This chain's CDR3 is CAWSVGGGGYTF. The CDR3 nucleotides are TGTGCCTGGAGTGTGGGGGGCGGTGGCTACACCTTC.

In its sample, this clone was seen once. The gene calls are TRBV2 and TRBJ1-4, with 7 bases fitting TRBD1. V gave up 2 bases and J gave up 8 bases; unmatched junction bases: 11. The length of the CDR3 is 16 residues. The germline CDR1 and CDR2 sequences are SNHLY and FYNNEI. The CDR3 spells CASSESPHRGREKLFF. The CDR3 DNA reads TGTGCCAGCAGTGAATCGCCTCACAGGGGTAGGGAAAAACTGTTTTTT.

The chain combines TRBV14 with TRBJ1-1; no definite D call. The CDR3 length is 15 residues. With 6 bases removed from V and 0 bases from J, the gap between germline ends came to 14 bases. The germline gives CDR1 SGHDN, CDR2 FVKESK. The CDR3 DNA sequence: TGTGCCAGCAGAAGTGAGGAGGTAATGAACACTGAAGCTTTCTTT. It translates to CASRSEEVMNTEAFF.

The rearrangement joins TRBV11-2 to TRBJ1-1; tentative D call: TRBD1 (6 bases). Trimming removed 1 base at V and 1 base at J, with 10 bases between. In germline, CDR1 is SGHAT, CDR2 FQNNGV. The CDR3 is made up of 15 amino acids. CDR3 loop: CASSLVGGGNTEAFF. In DNA form, the CDR3 reads TGTGCCAGCAGCTTAGTAGGGGGTGGGAACACTGAAGCTTTCTTT.